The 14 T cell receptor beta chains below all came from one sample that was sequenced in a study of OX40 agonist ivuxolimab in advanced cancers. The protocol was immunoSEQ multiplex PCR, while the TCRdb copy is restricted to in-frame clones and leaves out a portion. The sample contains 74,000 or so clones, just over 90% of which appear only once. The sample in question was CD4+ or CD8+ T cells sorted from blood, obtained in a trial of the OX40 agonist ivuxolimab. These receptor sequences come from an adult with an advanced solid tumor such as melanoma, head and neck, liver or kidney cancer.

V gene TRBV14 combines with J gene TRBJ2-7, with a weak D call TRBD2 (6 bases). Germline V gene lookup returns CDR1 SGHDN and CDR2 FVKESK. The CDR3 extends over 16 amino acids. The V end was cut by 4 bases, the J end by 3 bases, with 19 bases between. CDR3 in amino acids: CASSPLEGRQGYEQYF. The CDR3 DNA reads TGTGCCAGCAGCCCCTTGGAGGGTCGCCAAGGCTACGAGCAGTACTTC.

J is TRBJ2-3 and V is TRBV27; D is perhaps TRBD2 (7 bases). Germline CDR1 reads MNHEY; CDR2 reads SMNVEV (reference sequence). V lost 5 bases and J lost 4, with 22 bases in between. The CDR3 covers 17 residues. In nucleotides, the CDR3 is TGTGCCAGCAGTCCCCCGGGGGCGGGAGAAGGGGCAGATACGCAGTATTTT. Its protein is CASSPPGAGEGADTQYF.

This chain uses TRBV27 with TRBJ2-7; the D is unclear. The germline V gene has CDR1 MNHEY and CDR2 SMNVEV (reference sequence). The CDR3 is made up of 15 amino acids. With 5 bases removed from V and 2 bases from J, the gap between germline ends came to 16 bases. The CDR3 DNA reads TGTGCCAGCAGTATCCTTGGCAGTGCCGCCTACGAGCAGTACTTC. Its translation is CASSILGSAAYEQYF.

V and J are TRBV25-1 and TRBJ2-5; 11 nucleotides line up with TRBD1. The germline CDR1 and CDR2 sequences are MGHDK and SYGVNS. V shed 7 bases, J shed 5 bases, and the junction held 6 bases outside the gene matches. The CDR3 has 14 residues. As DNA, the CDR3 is TGTGCCAGCACCTGGACAGGGGGCCGGGAGACCCAGTACTTC. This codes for CASTWTGGRETQYF.

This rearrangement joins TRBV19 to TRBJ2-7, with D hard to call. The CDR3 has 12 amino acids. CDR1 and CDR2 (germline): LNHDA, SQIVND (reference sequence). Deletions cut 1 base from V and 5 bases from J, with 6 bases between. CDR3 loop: CASSIGLDEQYF. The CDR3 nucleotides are TGTGCCAGTAGTATAGGTCTTGACGAGCAGTACTTC.

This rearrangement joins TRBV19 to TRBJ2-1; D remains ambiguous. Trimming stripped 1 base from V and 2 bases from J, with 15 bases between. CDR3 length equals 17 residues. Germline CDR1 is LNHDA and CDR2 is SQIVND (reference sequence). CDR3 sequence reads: CASSIGQRPRTYNEQFF. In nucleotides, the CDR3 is TGTGCCAGTAGTATAGGCCAGCGCCCTAGGACCTACAATGAGCAGTTCTTC. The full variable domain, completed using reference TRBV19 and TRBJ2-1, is DGGITQSPKYLFRKEGQNVTLSCEQNLNHDAMYWYRQDPGQGLRLIYYSQIVNDFQKGDIAEGYSVSREKKESFPLTVTSAQKNPTAFYLCASSIGQRPRTYNEQFFGPGTRLTVL.

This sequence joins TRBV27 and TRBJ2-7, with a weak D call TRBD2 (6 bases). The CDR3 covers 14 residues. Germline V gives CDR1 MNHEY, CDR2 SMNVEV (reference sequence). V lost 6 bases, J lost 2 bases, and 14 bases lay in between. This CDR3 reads CASSRLDNTYEQYF. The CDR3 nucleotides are TGTGCCAGCAGCCGACTAGACAACACCTACGAGCAGTACTTC.

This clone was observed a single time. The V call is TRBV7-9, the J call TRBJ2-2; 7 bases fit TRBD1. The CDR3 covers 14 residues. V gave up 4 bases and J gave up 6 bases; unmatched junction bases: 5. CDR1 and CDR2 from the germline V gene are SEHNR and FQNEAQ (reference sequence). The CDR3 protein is CASSSDREPGELFF. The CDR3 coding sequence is TGTGCCAGCAGCTCTGACAGGGAACCCGGGGAGCTGTTTTTT. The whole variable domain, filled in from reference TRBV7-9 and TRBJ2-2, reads DTGVSQNPRHKITKRGQNVTFRCDPISEHNRLYWYRQTLGQGPEFLTYFQNEAQLEKSRLLSDRFSAERPKGSFSTLEIQRTEQGDSAMYLCASSSDREPGELFFGEGSRLTVL.

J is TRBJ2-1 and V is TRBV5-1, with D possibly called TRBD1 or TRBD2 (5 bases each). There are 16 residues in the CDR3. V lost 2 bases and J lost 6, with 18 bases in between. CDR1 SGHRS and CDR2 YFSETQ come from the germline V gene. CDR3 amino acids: CASSLSPRDVFNEQFF. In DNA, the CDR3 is TGCGCCAGCAGCTTATCCCCTAGGGACGTTTTCAATGAGCAGTTCTTC.

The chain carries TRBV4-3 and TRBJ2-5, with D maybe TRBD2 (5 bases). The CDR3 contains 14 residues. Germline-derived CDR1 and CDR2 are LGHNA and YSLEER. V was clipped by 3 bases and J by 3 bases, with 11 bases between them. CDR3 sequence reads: CASSHSDGKETQYF. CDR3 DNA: TGCGCCAGCAGCCACTCGGACGGGAAAGAGACCCAGTACTTC.

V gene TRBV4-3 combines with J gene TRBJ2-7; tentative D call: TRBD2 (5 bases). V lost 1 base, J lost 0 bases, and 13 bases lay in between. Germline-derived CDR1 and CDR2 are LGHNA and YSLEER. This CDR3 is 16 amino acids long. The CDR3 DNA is TGCGCCAGCAGCCAAGTGATCAGCGGCTACTCCTACGAGCAGTACTTC. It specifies CASSQVISGYSYEQYF.

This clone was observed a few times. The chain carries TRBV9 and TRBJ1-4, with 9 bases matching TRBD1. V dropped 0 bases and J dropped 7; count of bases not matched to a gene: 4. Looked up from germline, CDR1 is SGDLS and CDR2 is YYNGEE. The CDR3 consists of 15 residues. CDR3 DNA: TGTGCCAGCAGCGTAGAAGGGACAGGGCTTGAAAAACTGTTTTTT. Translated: CASSVEGTGLEKLFF.

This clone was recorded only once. The CDR3, as DNA: TGTGCCAGCAACTCTCCGGGGGACAGGGACTTTGTGCCCTACGAGCAGTACTTC. Its protein product is CASNSPGDRDFVPYEQYF. The chain has TRBV5-5 and TRBJ2-7; 9 nucleotides agree with TRBD1. V lost 6 bases to trimming and J lost 2 bases; unmatched junction nucleotides: 18. CDR1 is SGHKS, CDR2 YYEKEE, per germline (reference sequence). The CDR3 sequence is 18 residues long.

The CDR3 region is CASRRGLAGAHNEQFF. DNA for the CDR3: TGTGCCAGCAGACGAGGACTAGCGGGGGCCCACAATGAGCAGTTCTTC. The chain joins TRBV27 to TRBJ2-1, with 13 bases lining up with TRBD2. The CDR3 loop spans 16 amino acids. CDR1 is MNHEY, CDR2 SMNVEV, per germline (reference sequence). The V and J ends lost 6 bases and 5 bases, in that order; junction bases with no gene match: 7.